This is a list of T cell receptor beta chains from one sample in a study of shared clonotypes between healthy human individuals. Sequenced by immunoSEQ multiplex PCR; TCRdb stores in-frame clones only, minus some. Of some 470,000 clones detected, about 82% appear once; the ten largest clones hold around 13%. The sample taken for sequencing was PBMCs. The receptors here all came from a woman aged 40 to 50 in good health. Some clones in this sample may be carry-over from other donors' samples. Both conserved end residues are part of each CDR3. A D gene is named only where the DNA matches it firmly. Clone size is shown for a subset of rows, as once, few, many or a class of expanded clone.

J	length	D	V	size	CDR3	DNA
TRBJ2-1	14	TRBD2	TRBV7-3	-	CASSMGLAGGEQFF	TGTGCCAGCAGCATGGGACTAGCGGGAGGAGAGCAGTTCTTC
TRBJ2-2	12	-	TRBV29-1	-	CSVTLNTGELFF	TGCAGCGTTACTCTGAACACCGGGGAGCTGTTTTTT
TRBJ2-1	16	-	TRBV4-1	-	CASSQDPAVTNNEQFF	TGCGCCAGCAGCCAAGATCCGGCGGTTACCAACAATGAGCAGTTCTTC
TRBJ2-7	12	-	TRBV5-1	-	CASSLGGLEQYF	TGCGCCAGCAGCTTGGGCGGGCTCGAGCAGTACTTC
TRBJ2-7	15	-	TRBV11-2	-	CASSLDPAGPYEQYF	TGTGCCAGCAGCTTAGATCCGGCAGGCCCCTACGAGCAGTACTTC
TRBJ1-4	15	-	TRBV14	once	CASSQVGNRAEKLFF	TGTGCCAGCAGCCAAGTGGGAAACCGGGCTGAAAAACTGTTTTTT
TRBJ2-1	15	TRBD2	TRBV4-1	-	CASSQMGGSYNEQFF	TGCGCCAGCAGCCAAATGGGGGGGTCCTACAATGAGCAGTTCTTC
TRBJ2-2	13	-	TRBV9	-	CASSVARAGELFF	TGTGCCAGCAGCGTAGCAAGGGCCGGGGAGCTGTTTTTT
TRBJ2-2	14	TRBD2	TRBV28	-	CASRLAGGTGELFF	TGTGCCAGCAGACTTGCGGGAGGCACCGGGGAGCTGTTTTTT
TRBJ2-3	16	-	TRBV7-9	-	CASSLTIGGRRDTQYF	TGTGCCAGCAGCTTAACGATTGGAGGGCGACGGGATACGCAGTATTTT
TRBJ2-3	15	-	TRBV5-1	once	CASSFAGRGTDTQYF	TGCGCCAGCAGCTTCGCGGGACGGGGCACAGATACGCAGTATTTT
TRBJ2-3	14	-	TRBV30	-	CAWSRGVPTDTQYF	TGTGCCTGGAGTAGAGGGGTCCCCACAGATACGCAGTATTTT
TRBJ2-6	14	-	TRBV2	-	CASSELSGANVLTF	TGTGCCAGCAGTGAACTCTCTGGGGCCAACGTCCTGACTTTC
TRBJ2-7	12	-	TRBV2	once	CASSTDSYEQYF	TGTGCCAGCAGCACAGATTCCTACGAGCAGTACTTC
TRBJ2-3	15	-	TRBV7-9	-	CASSPDLQGTDTQYF	TGTGCCAGCAGCCCAGACCTACAAGGCACAGACACGCAGTATTTT
TRBJ2-4	14	-	TRBV5-4	-	CASTLAGAKNIQYF	TGTGCCAGCACGTTAGCAGGGGCCAAAAACATTCAGTACTTC
TRBJ1-1	12	-	TRBV7-2	-	CASSFRPGEAFF	TGTGCCAGCAGCTTTCGTCCGGGCGAAGCTTTCTTT
TRBJ2-7	14	-	TRBV2	many	CASSVEDNSYEQYF	TGTGCCAGCAGTGTGGAGGACAACTCCTACGAGCAGTACTTC
TRBJ2-7	16	TRBD2	TRBV7-9	-	CASSRTGTSASYEQYF	TGTGCCAGCAGCCGTACCGGGACTAGCGCATCCTACGAGCAGTACTTC